These 9 T cell receptor beta chains were all obtained from the same sample, sequenced in a study of blood T cell repertoires in COVID-19. Measured with immunoSEQ multiplex PCR; TCRdb has only the in-frame clones, and not every one. The data contain some 150,000 clones, approximately 83% of them singletons. Sequencing used peripheral blood. These TCRs come from a man between 65 and 79 years old with acute or convalescent COVID-19.

A few counts support this clone. The chain links TRBV7-9 to TRBJ2-1, with 7 bases aligning to TRBD2. V trimming: 3 bases; J trimming: 7 bases; junction bases outside the gene matches: 6. The CDR3 consists of 14 residues. Germline V gives CDR1 SEHNR, CDR2 FQNEAQ (reference sequence). Here the CDR3 DNA reads TGTGCCAGCAGCTTTACGGGAGGTCAGAATGAGCAGTTCTTC. Translation: CASSFTGGQNEQFF. The complete variable domain, with remaining parts taken from reference TRBV7-9 and TRBJ2-1, reads DTGVSQNPRHKITKRGQNVTFRCDPISEHNRLYWYRQTLGQGPEFLTYFQNEAQLEKSRLLSDRFSAERPKGSFSTLEIQRTEQGDSAMYLCASSFTGGQNEQFFGPGTRLTVL.

Within the sample, this clone is medium-sized. The chain employs TRBV7-9 and TRBJ2-2; 9 nucleotides align to TRBD2. Losses at the gene ends were 5 bases for V and 2 bases for J; bases not matched to a gene: 3. CDR1 SEHNR and CDR2 FQNEAQ come from the germline V gene (reference sequence). The CDR3 is made up of 15 amino acids. Written as DNA, the CDR3 is TGTGCCAGCAGCGTGACTAGCGGAAACACCGGGGAGCTGTTTTTT. Encoded protein: CASSVTSGNTGELFF.

The V gene is TRBV3-1 (or the pseudogene TRBV3-2), the J gene TRBJ2-3; 12 nucleotides agree with TRBD2. The CDR3 is 17 residues long. Germline CDR1 reads LGHDT; CDR2 reads YNNKEL (reference sequence). With V trimmed by 6 bases and J by 4 bases, 11 bases remained unmatched. This CDR3 is CASSRTSGEPGADTQYF. The DNA for the CDR3 is TGTGCCAGCAGTCGGACTAGCGGGGAGCCGGGCGCAGATACGCAGTATTTT.

Regarding this clone: Its ends do not fully match the called genes, so a read error is possible. The chain has TRBV5-1 and TRBJ2-1; the match to TRBD2 covers 10 bases. The germline V gene encodes CDR1 SGHRS and CDR2 YFSETQ. This CDR3 region has 15 residues. For the CDR3, the DNA is TGCGCCAGCAGCTATACTAGCGGGGCCTACAATAAGCAGTTCTTC. It is translated as CASSYTSGAYNKQFF.

The V call is TRBV18, the J call TRBJ2-7; 10 bases align to TRBD1. The CDR3 totals 13 residues. Germline-derived CDR1 and CDR2 are KGHSH and LQKENI. The V gene end was trimmed by 6 bases and the J gene end by 3 bases; junction bases not matched to a gene: 2. The CDR3 DNA follows: TGTGCCAGCTCCGGACAGGGGGGCTACGAGCAGTACTTC. Its protein product is CASSGQGGYEQYF.

The chain combines TRBV11-2 with TRBJ2-3; maybe TRBD1 (5 bases). This CDR3 is built from 16 residues. Germline loops: CDR1 SGHAT, CDR2 FQNNGV. V lost 4 bases and J 1 base, leaving 15 bases between the germline ends. This chain's CDR3 is CASSWGRMGGTDTQYF. The CDR3 region has the DNA TGTGCCAGCAGCTGGGGCCGGATGGGCGGCACAGATACGCAGTATTTT.

Only one count was recorded for this clone. The rearrangement links TRBV11-1 to TRBJ2-1, with a weak D call TRBD2 (5 bases). The germline V gene has CDR1 SGHAT and CDR2 FQDESV (reference sequence). Trimming took off 1 base at V and 10 bases at J, with 14 bases between the two ends. The CDR3 spans 14 residues. As DNA, the CDR3 is TGTGCCAGCAGCTTAGTGGGTCTGAGCGGCGAGCAGTTCTTC. Translating gives CASSLVGLSGEQFF.

The rearrangement uses TRBV6-2 or TRBV6-3 and TRBJ2-1; 13 nucleotides line up with TRBD2. The CDR3 covers 19 residues. The V and J ends lost 2 bases and 9 bases, in that order; junction bases with no gene match: 16. Germline assignment: CDR1 MNHEY and CDR2 SVGEGT. Here the CDR3 reads CASSYPGLAGESGRVEQFF. DNA of the CDR3: TGTGCCAGCAGTTACCCTGGACTAGCGGGAGAAAGTGGTCGGGTTGAGCAGTTCTTC.

The gene calls are TRBV5-6 and TRBJ2-7; weak D call: TRBD2 (6 bases). CDR3 length: 13 residues. Trimming removed 0 bases at V and 3 bases at J, with 7 bases between. The germline V gene encodes CDR1 SGHDT and CDR2 YYEEEE. The CDR3 sequence is CASSLGRVYEQYF. The CDR3 bases are TGTGCCAGCAGCTTGGGGAGGGTCTACGAGCAGTACTTC. The full variable domain, in which reference TRBV5-6 and TRBJ2-7 provide the parts outside the CDR3, is DAGVTQSPTHLIKTRGQQVTLRCSPKSGHDTVSWYQQALGQGPQFIFQYYEEEERQRGNFPDRFSGHQFPNYSSELNVNALLLGDSALYLCASSLGRVYEQYFGPGTRLTVT.